The entry below describes one TCR beta chain. The antigen remains undetermined. PCR amplification relied on 60 Vbeta primers (plus 13 Jbeta primers). Using immunoSEQ multiplex PCR, the repertoire was profiled, and TCRdb retains in-frame clones only, with some absent. Counted here are over 100,000 clones, 50% to 70% occurring once; the ten biggest clones make up about 4.3%. This sample is drawn from a study of cytomegalovirus exposure and HLA in healthy donors. Study-level results: Among TCR sequences, most were rare, though some public TCRs appeared in many donors. An analysis that came later showed most CMV-associated TCR beta chains appearing HLA-restricted.

The receptor was isolated from a human donor in good health. The sequenced material came from PBMCs.

For the CDR3, the DNA is TGTGCCAGCACCGTCGGGACAGGGAAATTTGAAGCTTTCTTT. Protein: CASTVGTGKFEAFF. The V call is TRBV7-8, the J call TRBJ1-1, with 9 bases fitting TRBD1. The CDR3 consists of 14 residues. The V segment lost 7 bases and the J segment 7 bases; nucleotides outside the gene matches: 10. The germline CDR1 and CDR2 sequences are SGHVS and FQNEAQ.